This T cell receptor beta chain was profiled in a study of T cell repertoires in cytomegalovirus infection (dated by TCRdb to between 2017 and 2020). With regard to the full study: Donor HLA type was relevant to the analysis, because carriage of CMV infection together with the matching HLA type was indicated by public TCR beta signatures.

This sample was sequenced with an Illumina HiSeq 1500. TCRdb applied fastp at Q25 and MiXCR to the public reads, then kept only in-frame beta chains. Records with the same CDR3 protein are collapsed into one entry carrying the most frequent genes and DNA. For this sample there are 110,000 to 150,000 distinct CDR3 sequences; about 6.3% appear just once. Clones ranked in the top ten supply roughly 18% of the sample. Taken from cysteine to phenylalanine, the CDR3 has 17 residues. Of all the DNA, just the CDR3 is kept, 51 bases in frame from base 1. Germline trimming amounts to 5 bases on V and 6 bases on J, with 14 as the count of junction bases outside the gene matches. The CDR1 and CDR2 encoded by the germline V gene (reference sequence) are SEHNR and FQNEAQ. Broader findings and caveats from the paper: The ex vivo response was dominated by HLA-C-restricted CMV-specific TCR beta clonotypes, and the single most frequent clonotype in two of eight donors was supplied by these HLA-C-restricted clonotypes. In both this cohort and an independent approximately 400-donor cohort, the cumulative frequency of public TCR beta family members distinguished carriers of CMV infection plus the relevant HLA type.

This clonotype was recorded a few times. What antigen it recognizes has not been identified. No quality values exist for individual bases; no much larger clone is one base distant. The receptor's source is a human donor in good health (CMV status not recorded). Some clones in this sample may be carry-over from other donors' samples. The sequence joins TRBV7-9 to TRBJ2-3, and 10 junction bases match TRBD2. The sample consisted of PBMCs. The base sequence is TGTGCCAGCAGCCCCCGGGCCAGCGGGGGGGCCGGGGATACGCAGTATTTT. It translates to CASSPRASGGAGDTQYF.